The T cell receptor beta chain described here comes from a study of blood T cells in healthy people across ages. General observations from the study: In these data, TCR beta diversity tracked strongly with naive T cell percentage.

Details on this clonotype: Its specificity is not known.

A J-beta primer mix and a sample-barcoded 5' primer were used in a second PCR of about 7 to 12 cycles. Each cDNA was tagged by a template-switch adaptor containing 12 random nucleotides. A single record per CDR3 protein comes from TCRdb applying MiXCR to the 5' RACE reads. The sample consists of hundreds of thousands of distinct CDR3 sequences, just over 55% of them appearing once. Those donating, healthy Caucasian individuals from Russia, were aged about 6 to 100. V lost 1 base, J lost 7 bases, and 10 bases lay in between. The CDR3 covers 13 residues. Germline V CDR1 and CDR2: LGHDT, YNNKEL (reference sequence).

The sequence was obtained from a middle-aged man in good health. The sample consisted of blood. This chain connects TRBV3-1 to TRBJ2-5; D perhaps matches TRBD2 (7 bases). In DNA, the CDR3 is TGTGCCAGCAGCCAAGTGGGGGGGCGGACCCAGTACTTC. This gives the protein CASSQVGGRTQYF.